This record covers a single T cell receptor (beta chain). This sample is part of a study of OX40 agonist ivuxolimab in advanced cancers. This table comes from immunoSEQ multiplex PCR, and its TCRdb copy is limited to in-frame clones, with some not included. The profile covers around 77,000 clones, with 85% appearing a single time and less than 0.75% taken by the ten largest. This receptor was identified in an adult with an advanced solid tumor such as melanoma, head and neck, liver or kidney cancer. The source material was CD4+ or CD8+ T cells sorted from blood, sampled in a trial of the OX40 agonist ivuxolimab.

In nucleotides, the CDR3 is TGTGCCAGCAGCTTGGGTGGTATGTTGAATCAGCCCCAGCATTTT. Translation gives CASSLGGMLNQPQHF. The chain recombines TRBV5-8 with TRBJ1-5; D is unresolved. Trimming shortened V by 0 bases and J by 4 bases, and 11 bases separated the two germline ends. This CDR3 has 15 residues. Germline V CDR1 and CDR2: SGHTS, YDEGEE.